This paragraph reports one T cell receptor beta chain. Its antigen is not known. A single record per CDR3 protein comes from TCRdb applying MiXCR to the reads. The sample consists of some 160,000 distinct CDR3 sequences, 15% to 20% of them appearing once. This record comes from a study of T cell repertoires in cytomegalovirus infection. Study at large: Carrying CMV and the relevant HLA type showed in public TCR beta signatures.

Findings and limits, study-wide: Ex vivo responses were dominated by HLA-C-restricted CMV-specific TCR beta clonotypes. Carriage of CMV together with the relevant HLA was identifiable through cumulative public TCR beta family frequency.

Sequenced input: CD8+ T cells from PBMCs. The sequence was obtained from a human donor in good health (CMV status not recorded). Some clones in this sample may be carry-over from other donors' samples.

CDR3: CASRPQRDIQYF. The DNA for the CDR3 is TGTGCCAGCAGGCCCCAACGGGACATCCAATACTTC. V and J are TRBV7-2 and TRBJ2-4, with D possibly matching TRBD1 (6 bases). The germline CDR1 and CDR2 sequences are SGHTA and FQGNSA. V was clipped by 6 bases and J by 16 bases, with 19 bases between them. The CDR3 length is 12 residues.